Each of the 18 T cell receptor beta chains below was sequenced from the same sample in a study of cytomegalovirus exposure and HLA in healthy donors. The PCR contained 60 Vbeta and 13 Jbeta primers. Produced via immunoSEQ multiplex PCR; TCRdb's table is partial and in-frame only. The table lists just over 65,000 clones, approximately 80% of them singletons, with approximately 7% in the top ten. Sequenced sample: PBMCs. Every receptor here comes from a human donor in good health.

V and J are TRBV2 and TRBJ2-1, with 8 nucleotides matching TRBD2. Germline trimming cut 8 bases from V and 0 bases from J; bases unmatched to any gene: 0. The CDR3 length is 13 residues. Germline CDR1 and CDR2: SNHLY and FYNNEI. The CDR3 nucleotides are TGTGCCAGCGGGACTAGCTCCTACAATGAGCAGTTCTTC. This encodes CASGTSSYNEQFF.

This rearrangement joins TRBV5-1 to TRBJ1-1, with 12 bases identical to TRBD1. The CDR3 has 19 amino acids. V was clipped by 1 base and J by 2 bases; unmatched bases: 12. Germline V gene sequence: CDR1 SGHRS, CDR2 YFSETQ. The DNA of the CDR3 is TGCGCCAGCAGCTTGTTCGGGACAGGGGGCGCAGGGGATAACACTGAAGCTTTCTTT. Amino acids: CASSLFGTGGAGDNTEAFF. The full variable domain, its missing parts supplied by reference TRBV5-1 and TRBJ1-1, is KAGVTQTPRYLIKTRGQQVTLSCSPISGHRSVSWYQQTPGQGLQFLFEYFSETQRNKGNFPGRFSGRQFSNSRSEMNVSTLELGDSALYLCASSLFGTGGAGDNTEAFFGQGTRLTVV.

The chain has TRBV6-6 and TRBJ2-5; D is possibly TRBD2 (5 bases). Trimming cost V 8 bases and J 5 bases, with 12 bases left between them. Germline lookup yields CDR1 MNHNY and CDR2 SVGAGI (reference sequence). This CDR3 comprises 12 residues. The CDR3: CASGRAGETQYF. CDR3 DNA: TGTGCCAGCGGGCGCGCGGGCGAGACCCAGTACTTC.

The chain uses TRBV19 and TRBJ1-4, with 8 bases aligning to TRBD1. CDR3 length: 16 amino acids. After removal of 5 bases from V and 8 bases from J, the junction contained 13 bases not matched to a gene. CDR1 and CDR2 from the germline V gene are LNHDA and SQIVND (reference sequence). The CDR3 DNA reads as TGTGCCAGTAGTTCTCCCTTCGACAGGGGAGAAGAAAAACTGTTTTTT. Translating it yields CASSSPFDRGEEKLFF.

The chain is built from TRBV5-1 and TRBJ1-1, with no clear D. CDR1 and CDR2 (germline): SGHRS, YFSETQ. There are 13 residues in the CDR3. V shed 0 bases and J shed 5 bases, with 8 bases lying between them. The CDR3 DNA follows: TGCGCCAGCAGCTTGGAAATCCGTACTGAAGCTTTCTTT. It yields the protein CASSLEIRTEAFF.

CDR3 coding DNA: TGCGCCAGCAGCAAACAGGGGGCCCAAATTCCCTACGAGCAGTACTTC. Translating gives CASSKQGAQIPYEQYF. The chain carries TRBV5-1 and TRBJ2-7, with 9 bases fitting TRBD1. Germline values: CDR1 SGHRS, CDR2 YFSETQ. CDR3 size: 16 residues. The V segment lost 4 bases and the J segment 2 bases; nucleotides outside the gene matches: 10. Full variable domain (rest looked up from reference TRBV5-1 and TRBJ2-7): KAGVTQTPRYLIKTRGQQVTLSCSPISGHRSVSWYQQTPGQGLQFLFEYFSETQRNKGNFPGRFSGRQFSNSRSEMNVSTLELGDSALYLCASSKQGAQIPYEQYFGPGTRLTVT.

This clone was picked up a small number of times. The V and J genes are TRBV30 and TRBJ1-2, with 7 bases that match TRBD1. The ends lost 1 base at V and 5 bases at J; junction bases unmatched: 13. The CDR3 runs to 16 residues. Germline CDR1 is GTSNPN and CDR2 is SVGIG (reference sequence). CDR3 sequence (DNA): TGTGCCTGGAGTGGTGGAGGGGGCTACATCTATTATGGCTACACCTTC. This sequence encodes CAWSGGGGYIYYGYTF. Complete variable domain (other parts from reference TRBV30 and TRBJ1-2): SQTIHQWPATLVQPVGSPLSLECTVEGTSNPNLYWYRQAAGRGLQLLFYSVGIGQISSEVPQNLSASRPQDRQFILSSKKLLLSDSGFYLCAWSGGGGYIYYGYTFGSGTRLTVV.

The chain's CDR3 is CASSIRGGQMDEQYF. The CDR3 DNA is TGCGCCAGCAGCATACGGGGGGGGCAGATGGACGAGCAGTACTTC. This sequence joins TRBV5-1 and TRBJ2-7; TRBD2 matches 8 bases. The germline V gene encodes CDR1 SGHRS and CDR2 YFSETQ. This CDR3 comprises 15 residues. V was clipped by 4 bases and J by 5 bases; unmatched bases: 11.

The chain joins TRBV5-4 to TRBJ1-1, with D possibly being TRBD1 (5 bases). Between the trimmed V and J ends, which lost 2 bases and 4 bases, there was a span of 12 bases. The CDR3 runs to 14 residues. From germline, CDR1 is SGHNT and CDR2 YYREEE (reference sequence). The CDR3 reads CASSLIGDFTEAFF. The DNA of the CDR3 is TGTGCCAGCAGCTTAATAGGGGATTTCACTGAAGCTTTCTTT.

This chain links TRBV4-1 with TRBJ1-4; tentatively, D is TRBD1 (6 bases). Looked up from germline, CDR1 is MGHRA and CDR2 is YSYEKL. The CDR3 loop spans 16 amino acids. V lost 0 bases and J 5 bases, leaving 13 bases between the germline ends. The CDR3 here is CASSQEVGRGNEKLFF. In DNA form, the CDR3 reads TGCGCCAGCAGCCAAGAAGTGGGCAGGGGAAATGAAAAACTGTTTTTT.

This clone was seen just once. The CDR3 DNA follows: TGTGCCTGGAGTGTACACAATTCTAACTATGGCTACACCTTC. It specifies CAWSVHNSNYGYTF. The rearrangement joins TRBV30 to TRBJ1-2; D gene uncertain. Germline lookup yields CDR1 GTSNPN and CDR2 SVGIG (reference sequence). CDR3 length: 14 amino acids. Deletions cut 0 bases from V and 0 bases from J, with 8 bases between. Full variable domain (remainder filled in from reference TRBV30 and TRBJ1-2): SQTIHQWPATLVQPVGSPLSLECTVEGTSNPNLYWYRQAAGRGLQLLFYSVGIGQISSEVPQNLSASRPQDRQFILSSKKLLLSDSGFYLCAWSVHNSNYGYTFGSGTRLTVV.

This chain uses TRBV11-2 with TRBJ2-5; 7 bases are a match to TRBD2. Germline V lookup: CDR1 SGHAT, CDR2 FQNNGV. The CDR3 has 15 amino acids. V was clipped by 2 bases and J by 4 bases; unmatched bases: 7. The CDR3 coding sequence is TGTGCCAGCAGCTTAATTGGGGGGGGTGGAGAGACCCAGTACTTC. Translation: CASSLIGGGGETQYF.

J is TRBJ2-1 and V is TRBV5-1, with D possibly being TRBD1 (7 bases). Germline-derived CDR1 and CDR2 are SGHRS and YFSETQ. V shed 0 bases and J shed 8 bases, with 15 bases lying between them. The CDR3 loop spans 15 amino acids. The CDR3 DNA sequence: TGCGCCAGCAGCTTGGGGCAGGGGGGTGGCCATGAGCAGTTCTTC. This gives the protein CASSLGQGGGHEQFF.

The chain joins TRBV6-1 to TRBJ1-6; 9 bases align to TRBD1. The CDR3 is made up of 15 amino acids. Unmatched junction bases numbered 7, after V lost 6 bases and J lost 7 bases. The germline V gene encodes CDR1 MNHNS and CDR2 SASEGT. CDR3 coding DNA: TGTGCCAGCAGCCTGGACAGGGGAGACAATTCACCCCTCCACTTT. This encodes CASSLDRGDNSPLHF.

This rearrangement joins TRBV6-1 to TRBJ2-1; D is undetermined. The V gene's germline CDR1 is MNHNS and CDR2 SASEGT. There are 13 residues in the CDR3. V was trimmed by 4 bases and J by 6 bases, leaving 10 bases between them. In DNA form, the CDR3 reads TGTGCCAGCAGTGCACGTACTACCAATGAGCAGTTCTTC. Translation: CASSARTTNEQFF.

This clone has a handful of counts. This chain joins TRBV7-9 and TRBJ2-3; 8 bases fit TRBD2. The V and J ends lost 5 bases and 2 bases, in that order; junction bases with no gene match: 6. The CDR3 has 15 amino acids. Germline V lookup: CDR1 SEHNR, CDR2 FQNEAQ (reference sequence). In DNA form, the CDR3 reads TGTGCCAGCAGCACCGGGACTAGGGTCACAGATACGCAGTATTTT. Encoded protein: CASSTGTRVTDTQYF.

The rearrangement joins TRBV6-1 to TRBJ1-2; 10 bases line up with TRBD1. Looked up from germline, CDR1 is MNHNS and CDR2 is SASEGT. The CDR3 has 13 amino acids. The V and J ends lost 3 bases and 8 bases, in that order; junction bases with no gene match: 3. The CDR3 nucleotides are TGTGCCAGCAGTGATCGGGACAGGGGAGGCTACACCTTC. This codes for CASSDRDRGGYTF.

CDR3 in amino acids: CASSFFGPRETQYF. The DNA of the CDR3 is TGTGCCAGCAGCTTTTTTGGGCCACGAGAGACCCAGTACTTC. The V call is TRBV7-3, the J call TRBJ2-5; D is unclear. Trimming removed 3 bases from V and 4 bases from J, with 12 bases in between. Germline V gives CDR1 SGHTA, CDR2 FQGTGA. This CDR3 comprises 14 residues.